This TCR beta chain appears in the sequencing data of a study of T-cell memory formation after mild COVID-19. TCRdb ran MiXCR on the 5' RACE reads and lists one entry per CDR3 protein. The profile shows 200,000 to 250,000 distinct CDR3 sequences, over 9% of them singletons. Study-wide points: CM and EM subsets held most contracting CD4+ clones; EMRA held CD8+ ones.

With 2 bases clipped from V and 1 base from J, the junction kept 5 bases outside the gene matches. CDR1 is ENHRY and CDR2 is SYGVKD in the germline V gene. The CDR3 is 17 amino acids. This clonotype was seen only a few times. The antigen is not known. The rearrangement links TRBV10-3 to TRBJ2-2, with 9 bases matching TRBD1. Material: PBMCs or a T cell subset sorted from them (not recorded which). The receptor comes from a man between 18 and 35 years old who had mild COVID-19 (a few samples of this study predate the infection). Cell type and time point are not known. CDR3 DNA: TGTGCCATCAGTGAGCGCGGGGACAGGGTGAACACCGGGGAGCTGTTTTTT. Protein sequence: CAISERGDRVNTGELFF.